The rows below give T cell receptor beta chains drawn from one sample of a study of blood T cells in healthy people across ages. TCRdb used MiXCR to reprocess the 5' RACE reads, holding one entry per CDR3 protein. The sample yields 1.5 million to 2 million distinct CDR3 sequences, roughly 30% seen once. Sequences were obtained from blood. These receptor sequences come from a woman in her twenties or thirties in good health. CDR3s include the opening cysteine and the closing phenylalanine or tryptophan. D genes are given only for firm matches. Part of the rows lack a size; the others show once, few, many or a class for expanded clones.

V	size	D	J	DNA	CDR3
TRBV20-1	few	TRBD1	TRBJ1-5	TGCAGTGCTAGAGATCGCAGGGGGTTATGGCAGCCCCAGCATTTT	CSARDRRGLWQPQHF
TRBV29-1	.	.	TRBJ2-3	TGCAGCGCATCTGACTCCGCAGGGAGCACAGATACGCAGTATTTT	CSASDSAGSTDTQYF
TRBV6-6	.	.	TRBJ2-1	TGTGCCAGCAGAGTGGGCAGGGGACAAGAGACCCAGTTCTTC	CASRVGRGQETQFF
TRBV18	.	.	TRBJ2-1	TGTGCCAGCTCACCAAAGCTACTAACCTACAATGAGCAGTTCTTC	CASSPKLLTYNEQFF
TRBV4-1	.	.	TRBJ1-1	TGCGCCAGCAGCCAAGAATGGGTGCCTGAAGCTTTCTTT	CASSQEWVPEAFF
TRBV29-1	few	TRBD1	TRBJ1-1	TGCAGCGTTGGGGCCAGGGGGCTTGTTGAAGCTTTCTTT	CSVGARGLVEAFF
TRBV7-8	.	TRBD2	TRBJ2-7	TGTGCCAGCAGCTTATTAGGCGGGGGCGAGCAGTACTTC	CASSLLGGGEQYF
TRBV7-3	.	TRBD2	TRBJ2-2	TGTGCCAGCAGGTCGGGACTACCTCCCGGGGAGCTGTTTTTT	CASRSGLPPGELFF
TRBV7-9	.	.	TRBJ2-7	TGTGCCAGCAGCTCGGCAGGGATGGGAGAGCAGTACTTC	CASSSAGMGEQYF
TRBV10-3	many	TRBD1	TRBJ2-7	TGTGCCATCAGTCAAGGACAGGGTTACGAGCAGTACTTC	CAISQGQGYEQYF
TRBV27	many	TRBD2	TRBJ2-7	TGTGCCAGCAGCCCAGGGACTAGCGGGAGCGGGGAGCAGTACTTC	CASSPGTSGSGEQYF
TRBV2	few	TRBD1	TRBJ1-1	TGTGCCAGCAGTGTTGAGGGACAGGCGGGTTATGCTTTCTTT	CASSVEGQAGYAFF
TRBV28	.	TRBD1	TRBJ2-2	TGTGCCAGCAGCCCGACAGGGATCACCGGGGAGCTGTTTTTT	CASSPTGITGELFF
TRBV6-2/TRBV6-3	.	TRBD1	TRBJ1-5	TGTGCCAGCAGTTACTTTTCCAGGGGGCGACATCAGCCCCAGCATTTT	CASSYFSRGRHQPQHF
TRBV20-1	.	.	TRBJ2-7	TGCAGTGCTAGCCTACGCTACGAGCAGTACTTC	CSASLRYEQYF
TRBV3-1	few	TRBD2	TRBJ2-1	TGTGCCAGCAGCCAAGATCTCCTAGCGGGGGGGCGACAGTTCTTC	CASSQDLLAGGRQFF